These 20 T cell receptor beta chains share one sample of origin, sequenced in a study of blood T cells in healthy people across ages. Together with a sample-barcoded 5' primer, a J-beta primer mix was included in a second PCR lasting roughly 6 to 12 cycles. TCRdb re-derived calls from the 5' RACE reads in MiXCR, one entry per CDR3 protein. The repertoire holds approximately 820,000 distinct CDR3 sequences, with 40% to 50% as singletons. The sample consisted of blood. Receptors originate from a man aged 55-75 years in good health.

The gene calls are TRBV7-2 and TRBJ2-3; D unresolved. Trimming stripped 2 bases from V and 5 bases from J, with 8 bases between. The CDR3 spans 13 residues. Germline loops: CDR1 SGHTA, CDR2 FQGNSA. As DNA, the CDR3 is TGTGCCAGCAGCTTATTGCGGCGAGATACGCAGTATTTT. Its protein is CASSLLRRDTQYF. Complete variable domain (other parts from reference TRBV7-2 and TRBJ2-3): GAGVSQSPSNKVTEKGKDVELRCDPISGHTALYWYRQSLGQGLEFLIYFQGNSAPDKSGLPSDRFSAERTGGSVSTLTIQRTQQEDSAVYLCASSLLRRDTQYFGPGTRLTVL.

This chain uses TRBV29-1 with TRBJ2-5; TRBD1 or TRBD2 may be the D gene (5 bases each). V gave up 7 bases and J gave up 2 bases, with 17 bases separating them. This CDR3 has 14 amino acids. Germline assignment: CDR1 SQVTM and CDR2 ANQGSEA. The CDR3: CSAEVGDRQETQYF. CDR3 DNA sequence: TGCAGCGCTGAGGTGGGGGACCGACAAGAGACCCAGTACTTC.

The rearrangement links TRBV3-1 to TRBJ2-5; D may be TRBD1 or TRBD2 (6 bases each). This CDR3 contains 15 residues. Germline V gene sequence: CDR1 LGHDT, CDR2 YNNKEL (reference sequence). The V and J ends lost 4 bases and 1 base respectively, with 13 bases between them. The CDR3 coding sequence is TGTGCCAGCAGCCGCGACGGGGGCCTCCAAGAGACCCAGTACTTC. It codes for CASSRDGGLQETQYF.

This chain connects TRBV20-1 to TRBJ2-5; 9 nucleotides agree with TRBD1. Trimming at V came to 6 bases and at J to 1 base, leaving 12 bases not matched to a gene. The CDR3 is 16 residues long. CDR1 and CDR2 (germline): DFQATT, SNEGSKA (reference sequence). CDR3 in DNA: TGCAGTGCACCCGGGACAGGGAATTTGGCCCAAGAGACCCAGTACTTC. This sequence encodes CSAPGTGNLAQETQYF.

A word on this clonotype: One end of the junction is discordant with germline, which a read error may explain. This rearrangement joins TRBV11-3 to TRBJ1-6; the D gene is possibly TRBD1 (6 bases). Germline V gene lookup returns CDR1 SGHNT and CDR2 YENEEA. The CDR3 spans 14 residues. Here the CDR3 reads CASSQQDRGSPPHF. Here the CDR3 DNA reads TGTGCCAGCAGTCAACAGGACAGAGGTTCACCCCCCCACTTT.

The CDR3 DNA is TGTGCCACCAGTGATCGGCCGGCGGAGACCCAGTACTTC. This sequence encodes CATSDRPAETQYF. The V gene is TRBV24-1, the J gene TRBJ2-4; D not certain. The DNA end lines up better with TRBJ2-5; the J call may be wrong. Germline CDR1 is KGHDR and CDR2 is SFDVKD. This CDR3 has 13 residues.

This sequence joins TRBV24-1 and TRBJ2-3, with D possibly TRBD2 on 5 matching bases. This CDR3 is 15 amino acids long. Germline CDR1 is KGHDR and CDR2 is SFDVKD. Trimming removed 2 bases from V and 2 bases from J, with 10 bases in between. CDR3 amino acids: CATSDSAGPTDTQYF. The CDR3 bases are TGTGCCACCAGTGATTCTGCGGGTCCCACAGATACGCAGTATTTT.

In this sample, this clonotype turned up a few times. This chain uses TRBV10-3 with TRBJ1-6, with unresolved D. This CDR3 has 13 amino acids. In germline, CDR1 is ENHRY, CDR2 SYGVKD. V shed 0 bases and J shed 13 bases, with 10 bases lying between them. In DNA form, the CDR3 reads TGTGCCATCAGTGAGTCTTGGGAATCGCCCCTCCACTTT. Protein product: CAISESWESPLHF.

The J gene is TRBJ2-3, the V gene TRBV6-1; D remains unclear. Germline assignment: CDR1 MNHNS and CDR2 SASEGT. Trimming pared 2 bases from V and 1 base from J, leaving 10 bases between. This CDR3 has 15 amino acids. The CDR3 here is CASSELGVRTDTQYF. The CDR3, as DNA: TGTGCCAGCAGTGAACTCGGTGTACGCACAGATACGCAGTATTTT.

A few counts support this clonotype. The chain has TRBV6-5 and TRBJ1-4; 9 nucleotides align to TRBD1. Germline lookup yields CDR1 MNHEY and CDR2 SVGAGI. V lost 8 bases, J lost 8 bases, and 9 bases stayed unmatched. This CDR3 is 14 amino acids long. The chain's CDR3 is CASGHRDREEKLFF. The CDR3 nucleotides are TGTGCCAGCGGTCACCGGGACAGGGAGGAAAAACTGTTTTTT.

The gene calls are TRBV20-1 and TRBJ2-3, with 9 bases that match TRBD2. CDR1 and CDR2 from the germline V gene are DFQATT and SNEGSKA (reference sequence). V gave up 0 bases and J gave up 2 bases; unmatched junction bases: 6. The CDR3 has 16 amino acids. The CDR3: CSARDFAGGATDTQYF. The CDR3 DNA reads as TGCAGTGCTAGAGATTTTGCGGGGGGGGCCACAGATACGCAGTATTTT.

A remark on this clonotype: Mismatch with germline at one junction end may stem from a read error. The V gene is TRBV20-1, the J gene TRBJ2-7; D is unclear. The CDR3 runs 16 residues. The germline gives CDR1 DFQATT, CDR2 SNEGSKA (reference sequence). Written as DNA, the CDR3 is TGCAGTGCTAGTGTCGATTACGGAGCCAAGCTTTACGAGCAGAACTTC. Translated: CSASVDYGAKLYEQNF.

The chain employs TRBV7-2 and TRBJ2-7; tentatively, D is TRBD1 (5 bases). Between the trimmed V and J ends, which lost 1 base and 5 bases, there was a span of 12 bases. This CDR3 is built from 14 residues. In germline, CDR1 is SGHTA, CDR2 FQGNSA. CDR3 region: CASSLERGFDEQYF. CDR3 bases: TGTGCCAGCAGCTTAGAAAGGGGATTTGACGAGCAGTACTTC.

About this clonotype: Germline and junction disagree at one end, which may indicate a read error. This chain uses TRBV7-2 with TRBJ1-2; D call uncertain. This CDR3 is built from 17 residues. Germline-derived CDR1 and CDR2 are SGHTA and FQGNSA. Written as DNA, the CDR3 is TGCGCCAGCAGCTCCCAAGTTCTGGCCGCGAAGGGCTATGGCTACACCTTC. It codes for CASSSQVLAAKGYGYTF.

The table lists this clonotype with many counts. CDR3 sequence (DNA): TGCAGTGCTAGGGCCGGAGACTGGGAGCAGTACTTC. Its protein product is CSARAGDWEQYF. This sequence joins TRBV20-1 and TRBJ2-7; D ambiguous. V lost 3 bases and J lost 7, with 13 bases in between. The germline CDR1 and CDR2 sequences are DFQATT and SNEGSKA (reference sequence). The CDR3 totals 12 residues.

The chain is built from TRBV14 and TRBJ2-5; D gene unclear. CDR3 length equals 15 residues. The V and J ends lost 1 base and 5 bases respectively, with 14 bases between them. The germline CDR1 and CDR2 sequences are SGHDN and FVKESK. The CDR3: CASSQGNNQAETQYF. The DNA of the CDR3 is TGTGCCAGCAGCCAAGGAAACAACCAGGCCGAGACCCAGTACTTC.

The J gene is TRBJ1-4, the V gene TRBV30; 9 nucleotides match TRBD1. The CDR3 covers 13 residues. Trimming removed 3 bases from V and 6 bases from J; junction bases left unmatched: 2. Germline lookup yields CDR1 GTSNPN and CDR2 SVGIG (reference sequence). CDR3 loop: CAWSGTGHEKLFF. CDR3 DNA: TGTGCCTGGAGCGGGACAGGGCATGAAAAACTGTTTTTT.

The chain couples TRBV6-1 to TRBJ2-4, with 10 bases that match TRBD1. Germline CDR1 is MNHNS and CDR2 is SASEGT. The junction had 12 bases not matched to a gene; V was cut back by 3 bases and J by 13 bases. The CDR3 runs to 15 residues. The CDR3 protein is CASSDIGTGDLEQYF. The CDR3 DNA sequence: TGTGCCAGCAGTGATATAGGGACAGGGGATTTGGAGCAGTACTTC.

CDR3 protein: CASSDGQDGTQYF. The DNA of the CDR3 is TGTGCCAGCAGTGACGGACAGGACGGGACCCAGTACTTC. V and J are TRBV5-5 and TRBJ2-5, with 7 bases identical to TRBD1. V lost 5 bases and J lost 7; bases outside the gene matches: 8. The CDR3 is 13 residues long. Germline assignment: CDR1 SGHKS and CDR2 YYEKEE (reference sequence). Full variable domain (outside the CDR3, taken from reference TRBV5-5 and TRBJ2-5): DAGVTQSPTHLIKTRGQQVTLRCSPISGHKSVSWYQQVLGQGPQFIFQYYEKEERGRGNFPDRFSARQFPNYSSELNVNALLLGDSALYLCASSDGQDGTQYFGPGTRLLVL.

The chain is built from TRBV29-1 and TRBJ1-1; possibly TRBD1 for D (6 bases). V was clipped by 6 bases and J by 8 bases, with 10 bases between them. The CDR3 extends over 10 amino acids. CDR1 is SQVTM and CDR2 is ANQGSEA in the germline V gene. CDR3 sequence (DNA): TGCAGCGTCAGAGACAGGGAAGCTTTCTTT. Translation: CSVRDREAFF.